This paragraph reports one TCR beta chain. The data derive from a study of cytomegalovirus exposure and HLA in healthy donors. There are 15 residues in the CDR3. Trimming left V 2 bases short and J 1 base short, with 9 bases between. Germline V gene data show CDR1 as WNHNN and CDR2 as SYGVQD (reference sequence). The PCR had 60 Vbeta and 13 Jbeta primers. The data were produced by immunoSEQ multiplex PCR, yet TCRdb's version contains in-frame clones alone and is incomplete. The table shows around 120,000 clones, with 80% occurring only once. The sequenced sample consisted of PBMCs. The V gene is TRBV10-1, the J gene TRBJ2-4, with D possibly matching TRBD2 (6 bases). The origin of this receptor is a male donor in good health and CMV-seronegative. This chain's CDR3 is CASSEGGSAKNIQYF. The CDR3 coding sequence is TGCGCCAGCAGTGAGGGGGGGTCGGCCAAAAACATTCAGTACTTC.